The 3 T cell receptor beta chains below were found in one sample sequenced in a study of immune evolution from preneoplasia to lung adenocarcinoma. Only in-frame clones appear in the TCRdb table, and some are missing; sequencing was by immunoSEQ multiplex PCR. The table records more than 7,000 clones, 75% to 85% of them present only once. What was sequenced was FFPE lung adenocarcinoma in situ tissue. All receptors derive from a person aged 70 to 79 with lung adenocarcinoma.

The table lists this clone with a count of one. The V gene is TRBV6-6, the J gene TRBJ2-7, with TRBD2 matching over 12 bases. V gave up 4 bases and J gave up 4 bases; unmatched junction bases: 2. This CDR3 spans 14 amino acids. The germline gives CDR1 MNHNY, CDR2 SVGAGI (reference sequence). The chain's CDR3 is CASSWTSGVYEQYF. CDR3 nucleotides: TGTGCCAGCAGTTGGACTAGCGGGGTGTACGAGCAGTACTTC.

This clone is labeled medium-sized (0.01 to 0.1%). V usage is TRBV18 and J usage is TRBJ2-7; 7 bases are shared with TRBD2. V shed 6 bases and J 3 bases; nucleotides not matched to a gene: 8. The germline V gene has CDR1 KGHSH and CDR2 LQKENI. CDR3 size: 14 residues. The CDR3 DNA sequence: TGTGCCAGCTCCCCCGGGACTACCTACTACGAGCAGTACTTC. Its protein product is CASSPGTTYYEQYF.

The DNA for the CDR3 is TGTGCCAGCTCACGGGACAGGGGCACAGATACGCAGTATTTT. Translation gives CASSRDRGTDTQYF. The chain employs TRBV18 and TRBJ2-3; 9 bases map to TRBD1. The V and J ends lost 4 bases and 1 base, in that order; junction bases with no gene match: 0. From germline, CDR1 is KGHSH and CDR2 LQKENI. This CDR3 comprises 14 residues. Full variable domain (missing parts from reference TRBV18 and TRBJ2-3): NAGVMQNPRHLVRRRGQEARLRCSPMKGHSHVYWYRQLPEEGLKFMVYLQKENIIDESGMPKERFSAEFPKEGPSILRIQQVVRGDSAAYFCASSRDRGTDTQYFGPGTRLTVL.